This TCR beta chain was captured by sequencing in a study of OX40 agonist ivuxolimab in advanced cancers. Study background: Participants averaged approximately 60 years of age (range about 23 to 79) and were 82.7% male.

Some clones are missing from TCRdb's copy, which holds only in-frame ones; the method was immunoSEQ multiplex PCR. The repertoire holds 55,000 to 70,000 clones, with about 93% as singletons. Autoimmune disease history or systemic immunosuppression led to patients being barred. The study's findings and limits: Both blood CD4+ and CD8+ T cells showed clonal growth by week 6 at 0.1 to 3.0 mg/kg.

This clone was detected a few times. The antigen remains undetermined. The CDR3 spans 14 residues. With V trimmed by 4 bases and J by 9 bases, 7 bases remained unmatched. Germline V gene sequence: CDR1 SGHNT, CDR2 YYREEE (reference sequence). The genes are TRBV5-4 and TRBJ1-6; 7 bases agree with TRBD1. The sample here was CD4+ or CD8+ T cells sorted from blood, taken in a trial of the OX40 agonist ivuxolimab. The TCR sequence derives from an adult with an advanced solid tumor such as melanoma, head and neck, liver or kidney cancer. CDR3 DNA sequence: TGTGCCAGCAGCCGCGACAGGGAGGTTTCACCCCTCCACTTT. Translation: CASSRDREVSPLHF.